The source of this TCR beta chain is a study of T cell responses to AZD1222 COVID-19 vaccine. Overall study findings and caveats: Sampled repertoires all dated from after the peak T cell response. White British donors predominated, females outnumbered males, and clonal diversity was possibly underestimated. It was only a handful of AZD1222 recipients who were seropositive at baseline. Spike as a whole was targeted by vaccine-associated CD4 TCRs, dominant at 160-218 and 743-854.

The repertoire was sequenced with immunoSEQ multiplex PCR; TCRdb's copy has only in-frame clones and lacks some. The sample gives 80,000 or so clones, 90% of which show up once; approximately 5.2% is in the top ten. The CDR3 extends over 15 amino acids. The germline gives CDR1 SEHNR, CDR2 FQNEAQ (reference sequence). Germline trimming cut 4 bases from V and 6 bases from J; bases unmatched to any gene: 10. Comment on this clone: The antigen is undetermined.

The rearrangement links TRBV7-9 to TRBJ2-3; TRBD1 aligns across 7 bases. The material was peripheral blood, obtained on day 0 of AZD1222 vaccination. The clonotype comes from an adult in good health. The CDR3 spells CASSSQQGSADTQYF. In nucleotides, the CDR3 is TGTGCCAGCAGCTCCCAACAGGGGTCAGCGGATACGCAGTATTTT.